The T cell receptor (beta chain) described here comes from a study of blood T cell repertoires in COVID-19. Study-level background: The United States, Italy and Spain supplied acute and convalescent COVID-19 samples. T cells, B-cell-depleted T cells, or PBMCs provided the cDNA or gDNA that served as material.

CDR1 SGHNT and CDR2 YYREEE come from the germline V gene (reference sequence). This CDR3 spans 16 amino acids. V dropped 4 bases and J dropped 2; count of bases not matched to a gene: 8. Original processing methods: The assay estimated nucleated cells by amplifying reference gene primers. Only in-frame clones appear in the TCRdb table, and some are missing; sequencing was by immunoSEQ multiplex PCR. V and J calls and clone size are those listed in that table; D and trimming were worked out from the DNA. In the table there are around 130,000 clones, about nine tenths of which are singletons. The origin of this receptor is a man aged 40-50 years with acute or convalescent COVID-19. V is TRBV5-4 and J is TRBJ2-7, with TRBD2 matching over 11 bases. Sequencing was carried out using peripheral blood. The CDR3 DNA reads TGTGCCAGCAGCCGAGAGGGACTAGCGGACGCCTACGAGCAGTACTTC. Its protein is CASSREGLADAYEQYF.